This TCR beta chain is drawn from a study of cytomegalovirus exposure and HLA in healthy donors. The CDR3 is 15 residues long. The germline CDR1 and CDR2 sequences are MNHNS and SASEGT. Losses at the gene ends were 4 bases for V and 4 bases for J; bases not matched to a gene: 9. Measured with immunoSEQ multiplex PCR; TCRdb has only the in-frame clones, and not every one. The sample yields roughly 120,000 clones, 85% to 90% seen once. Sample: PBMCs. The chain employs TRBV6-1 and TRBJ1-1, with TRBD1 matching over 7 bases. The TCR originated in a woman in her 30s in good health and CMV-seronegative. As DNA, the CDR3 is TGTGCCAGCAGTGTAAGACAGGGTTCCCTCACTGAAGCTTTCTTT. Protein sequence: CASSVRQGSLTEAFF.